This is a list of T cell receptor beta chains from one sample in a study of graft-versus-host responses after intestinal transplantation. The antigens these receptors bind are not known. This table comes from immunoSEQ multiplex PCR, and its TCRdb copy is limited to in-frame clones, with some not included. The sample holds 85,000 to 100,000 clones, around 90% seen once. The starting material was unstimulated CD8+ T cells sorted from spleen or lymph node cells, obtained before transplant. These receptors came from a human donor who was the organ donor for an intestinal transplant. Both conserved end residues are part of each CDR3. A D gene is named only where the DNA matches it firmly. A row's size may be missing; if present it is once, few, many or a size class.

J,V,D,size,CDR3,DNA
TRBJ2-5,TRBV28,TRBD2,once,CAVKSGGQETQYF,TGTGCCGTAAAAAGCGGGGGACAAGAGACCCAGTACTTC
TRBJ2-1,TRBV25-1,.,.,CASSEWGSSYNEQFF,TGTGCCAGCAGTGAATGGGGCAGCTCCTACAATGAACAGTTCTTC
TRBJ2-7,TRBV4-1,TRBD1,.,CASSQVFNRGEEQYF,TGCGCCAGCAGCCAAGTTTTTAACAGGGGAGAAGAGCAGTACTTC
TRBJ2-3,TRBV19,.,.,CASSILAEQYTQYF,TGTGCCAGTAGTATCCTCGCAGAACAATATACGCAGTATTTT
TRBJ2-5,TRBV11-3,.,.,CASSSRGTQETQYF,TGTGCCAGTTCTAGCCGGGGTACTCAAGAGACCCAGTACTTC
TRBJ2-7,TRBV19,.,.,CATAGQSYEQYF,TGTGCCACCGCGGGACAGTCCTACGAGCAGTACTTC
TRBJ2-1,TRBV6-6,TRBD2,.,CATLTSGQNNEQFF,TGTGCCACTTTGACTAGCGGCCAAAACAATGAGCAGTTCTTC
TRBJ2-1,TRBV13,TRBD2,.,CASSQVASGKNEQFF,TGTGCCAGCAGCCAAGTGGCTAGCGGGAAGAATGAGCAGTTCTTC
TRBJ1-5,TRBV6-6,TRBD1,.,CASSYGRQGRQPQHF,TGTGCCAGCAGTTACGGTAGACAGGGCCGGCAGCCCCAGCATTTT
TRBJ1-1,TRBV7-9,.,.,CANSLRAEAFF,TGTGCCAACAGCTTACGAGCTGAAGCTTTCTTT
TRBJ2-2,TRBV11-2,.,.,CASRLYYQLIPVTGELFF,TGTGCCAGCAGACTTTACTACCAGCTTATACCCGTAACCGGGGAGCTGTTTTTT
TRBJ2-5,TRBV14,TRBD2,.,CASSLREREIETQYF,TGTGCCAGCAGCCTGAGGGAGCGGGAGATTGAGACCCAGTACTTC
TRBJ1-5,TRBV28,TRBD1,.,CASRLPTGTQPQHF,TGTGCCAGCAGACTCCCGACAGGGACTCAGCCCCAGCATTTT
TRBJ2-3,TRBV15,.,.,CATSRAQGSTDTQYF,TGTGCCACCAGCAGAGCCCAGGGGAGCACAGATACGCAGTATTTT
TRBJ2-7,TRBV7-8,.,.,CASSLSGVYEQYF,TGTGCCAGCAGCTTATCGGGAGTATACGAGCAGTACTTC
TRBJ2-3,TRBV30,TRBD2,.,CAWTLNLAGAASTDTQYF,TGTGCCTGGACCCTAAACCTAGCGGGAGCAGCTAGCACAGATACGCAGTATTTT